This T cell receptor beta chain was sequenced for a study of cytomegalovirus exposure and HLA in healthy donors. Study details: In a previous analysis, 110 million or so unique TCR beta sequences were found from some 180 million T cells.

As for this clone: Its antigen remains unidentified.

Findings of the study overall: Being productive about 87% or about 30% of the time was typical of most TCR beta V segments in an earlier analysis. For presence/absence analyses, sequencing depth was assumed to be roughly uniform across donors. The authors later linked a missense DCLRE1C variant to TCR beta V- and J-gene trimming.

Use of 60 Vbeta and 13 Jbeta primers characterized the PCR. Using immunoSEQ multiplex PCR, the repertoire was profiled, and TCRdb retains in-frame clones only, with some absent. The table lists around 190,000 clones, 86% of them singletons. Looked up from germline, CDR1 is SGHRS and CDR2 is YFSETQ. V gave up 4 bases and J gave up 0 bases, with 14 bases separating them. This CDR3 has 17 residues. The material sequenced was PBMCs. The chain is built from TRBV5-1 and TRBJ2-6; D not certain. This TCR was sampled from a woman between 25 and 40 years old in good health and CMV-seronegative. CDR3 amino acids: CASSPSPSDSGANVLTF. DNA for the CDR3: TGCGCCAGCAGCCCCTCTCCCTCAGACTCTGGGGCCAACGTCCTGACTTTC.